This TCR beta chain is drawn from a study of CD8+CD57+ T cells in acquired aplastic anemia. Study overall: Each DNA sample taken from sorted CD4+ and CD8+ cells came to about 3.2 ug on average. Study results and limitations: Patient and control CD8+ Simpson's diversity was not significantly different.

Genomic DNA served as template for TCR beta VDJ and CDR3 profiling. TCRdb reprocessed the reads via MiXCR and lists one record per CDR3 protein. The sample has 170,000 or so distinct CDR3 sequences, 40% to 60% seen once; the top ten hold 25% to 40%. As for this clonotype: Its antigen remains unidentified. This may come from a read error, since a much larger clone is one base off. Since no conserved phenylalanine or tryptophan closes the CDR3, a read error is the likely cause.

Trimming removed 6 bases from V and 9 bases from J, with 12 bases in between. Germline V gene lookup returns CDR1 MNHNY and CDR2 SVGAGI (reference sequence). The CDR3 runs 12 residues. Patients who underwent sequencing had shown CD8+CD57+ cell expansion by flow cytometry. Severe acquired aplastic anemia was the diagnosis recorded for all patients. At the time of blood sampling, patients had not yet received any therapy. Sequences were obtained from sorted CD4+, CD8+, or CD8+CD57+ T cells (not recorded which) from PBMCs. The V gene is TRBV6-6, the J gene TRBJ2-1, with D possibly being TRBD1 (6 bases). This sequence originates from a human donor with aplastic anemia. CDR3 sequence (DNA): TGTGCCAGCAGCCCCCAGGGGAGTGAGCAGTTCCTC. Its protein product is CASSPQGSEQFL.